This TCR beta chain was sequenced in a study of T-cell reconstitution after alpha-beta-depleted transplantation in children. The TCRbeta library was prepared with unique molecular identifiers. TCRdb redid the calling of the PCR reads with MiXCR, one entry per CDR3 protein. The table has roughly 220,000 distinct CDR3 sequences, 9.7% seen once. Germline V CDR1 and CDR2: SGHKS, YYEKEE (reference sequence). The V gene end was trimmed by 4 bases and the J gene end by 5 bases; junction bases not matched to a gene: 9. The CDR3 covers 17 residues. The table lists this clonotype with many counts. This chain uses TRBV5-5 with TRBJ1-6, with 10 nucleotides matching TRBD1. This TCR was sampled from a human donor who donated a stem cell graft to a child with SCID. Sample: PBMCs from the stem cell graft donor, taken from the stem cell graft. The chain's CDR3 is CASSPDDRGQNNSPLHF. For the CDR3, the DNA is TGTGCCAGCAGCCCAGATGACAGGGGGCAAAATAATTCACCCCTCCACTTT.